One sample yielded the 17 T cell receptor beta chains listed below, sequenced in a study of CD8 T cells in ankylosing spondylitis. These receptors' targets are unknown. Points from the study as a whole: Seemingly characteristic of ankylosing spondylitis blood was a TCR beta motif consisting of fewer than 10 highly homologous variants.

Via MiXCR, TCRdb re-called the 5' RACE reads, giving one row per CDR3 protein. This sample has 450,000 to 550,000 distinct CDR3 sequences; about 5% occur once, and the top ten carry roughly 3.5%. Sequencing was done on a sample of blood, either unsorted or a sorted T cell fraction (not recorded which). These receptors were collected from a male donor with ankylosing spondylitis.

The J gene is TRBJ2-7, the V gene TRBV20-1; D is uncertain. This CDR3 comprises 12 residues. CDR1 is DFQATT, CDR2 SNEGSKA, per germline (reference sequence). Deletions cut 4 bases from V and 0 bases from J, with 7 bases between. The DNA of the CDR3 is TGCAGTGCTATGGAGACCTCCTACGAGCAGTACTTC. Its protein product is CSAMETSYEQYF.

This clonotype was observed many times. V is TRBV7-2 and J is TRBJ2-7; D is uncertain. Germline CDR1 is SGHTA and CDR2 is FQGNSA. Trimming took off 5 bases at V and 3 bases at J, with 8 bases between the two ends. The CDR3 totals 12 residues. As DNA, the CDR3 is TGTGCCAGCAGCAGGACCCGCTACGAGCAGTACTTC. It encodes CASSRTRYEQYF. The complete variable domain, with remaining parts taken from reference TRBV7-2 and TRBJ2-7, reads GAGVSQSPSNKVTEKGKDVELRCDPISGHTALYWYRQSLGQGLEFLIYFQGNSAPDKSGLPSDRFSAERTGGSVSTLTIQRTQQEDSAVYLCASSRTRYEQYFGPGTRLTVT.

The J gene is TRBJ2-7, the V gene TRBV7-2; no reliable D call. CDR1 and CDR2 from the germline V gene are SGHTA and FQGNSA. With 3 bases removed from V and 3 bases from J, the gap between germline ends came to 12 bases. The length of the CDR3 is 14 residues. The CDR3 sequence is CASSFPALHYEQYF. DNA for the CDR3: TGTGCCAGCAGCTTTCCCGCACTCCACTACGAGCAGTACTTC.

At least ten counts were recorded for this clonotype. The V and J genes are TRBV6-2 or TRBV6-3 and TRBJ2-1, with no clear D. V lost 4 bases and J lost 9, with 10 bases in between. The CDR3 spans 12 residues. Germline values: CDR1 MNHEY, CDR2 SVGEGT. The CDR3 reads CASSSRIGEQFF. CDR3 DNA sequence: TGTGCCAGCAGTTCCCGGATAGGTGAGCAGTTCTTC.

This clonotype was picked up a small number of times. The chain employs TRBV2 and TRBJ2-7, with 7 bases aligning to TRBD1. After removal of 7 bases from V and 3 bases from J, the junction contained 9 bases not matched to a gene. The CDR3 extends over 14 amino acids. Germline assignment: CDR1 SNHLY and CDR2 FYNNEI. The CDR3 sequence: CASTRQGEGYEQYF. In nucleotides, the CDR3 is TGTGCCAGCACCCGACAGGGCGAGGGCTACGAGCAGTACTTC. The full variable domain, in which reference TRBV2 and TRBJ2-7 provide the parts outside the CDR3, is EPEVTQTPSHQVTQMGQEVILRCVPISNHLYFYWYRQILGQKVEFLVSFYNNEISEKSEIFDDQFSVERPDGSNFTLKIRSTKLEDSAMYFCASTRQGEGYEQYFGPGTRLTVT.

This clonotype has at least ten counts. J is TRBJ2-7 and V is TRBV5-1, with D perhaps TRBD2 (6 bases). The CDR3 is 11 amino acids. Deletions cut 4 bases from V and 6 bases from J, with 8 bases between. The germline V gene has CDR1 SGHRS and CDR2 YFSETQ. The CDR3 sequence is CASSVSGEQYF. CDR3 in DNA: TGCGCCAGCAGCGTTAGCGGCGAGCAGTACTTC.

A word on this clonotype: A read error may account for a junction end that differs from germline. The genes are TRBV10-2 and TRBJ2-1, with a possible D match to TRBD2 (5 bases). The germline gives CDR1 WSHSY, CDR2 SAAADI. The CDR3 spans 15 residues. The CDR3 nucleotides are TGCACCAGCACCTCCGAAGAGCGGACCTACAATGAGCAGTTCTTC. Protein: CTSTSEERTYNEQFF.

This clonotype was recorded at least ten times. The rearrangement uses TRBV5-1 and TRBJ2-1; TRBD2 matches at 12 bases. This CDR3 is 19 amino acids long. Germline-derived CDR1 and CDR2 are SGHRS and YFSETQ. V was pared by 5 bases and J by 0 bases, with 12 bases of the junction left unmatched. CDR3 nucleotide sequence: TGCGCCAGCAGTTATGCGCTAGCGGGAGGGGGGGGCTCCTACAATGAGCAGTTCTTC. The encoded protein is CASSYALAGGGGSYNEQFF. The complete variable domain, with remaining parts taken from reference TRBV5-1 and TRBJ2-1, reads KAGVTQTPRYLIKTRGQQVTLSCSPISGHRSVSWYQQTPGQGLQFLFEYFSETQRNKGNFPGRFSGRQFSNSRSEMNVSTLELGDSALYLCASSYALAGGGGSYNEQFFGPGTRLTVL.

Relative to its sample, this clonotype is medium-sized. The rearrangement joins TRBV5-1 to TRBJ2-1; 7 nucleotides match TRBD2. This CDR3 is built from 16 residues. Germline loops: CDR1 SGHRS, CDR2 YFSETQ. J lost 6 bases, V lost 0 bases, and 9 bases had no gene match. CDR3 DNA: TGCGCCAGCAGCTTGGGGCGGGAGTCGGTACCCAATGAGCAGTTCTTC. As protein: CASSLGRESVPNEQFF.

This clonotype was recorded many times. The chain joins TRBV7-2 to TRBJ1-1; D unresolved. The CDR3 consists of 13 residues. The V end lost 10 bases, the J end lost 0 bases, and 12 bases lay between the germline ends. CDR1 and CDR2 from the germline V gene are SGHTA and FQGNSA. The CDR3 loop reads CATTRLLNTEAFF. DNA of the CDR3: TGTGCCACCACTCGACTGTTGAACACTGAAGCTTTCTTT.

V is TRBV16 and J is TRBJ1-2; D possibly corresponds to TRBD1 (6 bases). The CDR3 has 14 residues. Germline loops: CDR1 KGHSY, CDR2 FQNENV. V was shortened by 10 bases and J by 1 base, with 16 bases between the two germline ends. Here the CDR3 reads CAIAVQGDNYGYTF. CDR3 DNA: TGTGCCATTGCCGTACAGGGAGATAACTATGGCTACACCTTC.

There are many counts of this clonotype. The gene calls are TRBV5-1 and TRBJ2-1; no clear D gene. The V gene lost 1 base and the J gene lost 10 bases, with 15 bases spanning the gap. The CDR3 sequence is 14 residues long. Germline CDR1 and CDR2: SGHRS and YFSETQ. The CDR3 here is CASSLTDALGEQFF. The CDR3, as DNA: TGCGCCAGCAGCTTGACCGATGCCCTGGGAGAGCAGTTCTTC. The variable domain in full, with the rest retrieved from reference TRBV5-1 and TRBJ2-1, is KAGVTQTPRYLIKTRGQQVTLSCSPISGHRSVSWYQQTPGQGLQFLFEYFSETQRNKGNFPGRFSGRQFSNSRSEMNVSTLELGDSALYLCASSLTDALGEQFFGPGTRLTVL.

This clonotype appeared many times. The rearrangement uses TRBV4-3 and TRBJ2-1; 13 bases map to TRBD2. This CDR3 is built from 15 residues. The V and J ends lost 2 bases and 12 bases, in that order; junction bases with no gene match: 7. Germline V gene lookup returns CDR1 LGHNA and CDR2 YSLEER. The DNA for the CDR3 is TGCGCCAGCAGCCAAACGACTAGCGGGGGGCTGGGGCAGTTCTTC. It encodes CASSQTTSGGLGQFF.

As regards this clonotype: This may arise from a read error, as a much more abundant clone is one base away. The rearrangement uses TRBV28 and TRBJ2-5; TRBD2 aligns across 10 bases. The CDR3 has 16 amino acids. In germline, CDR1 is MDHEN, CDR2 SYDVKM. The CDR3 sequence: CANSSPRGLAQETQYF. CDR3 DNA: TGTGCCAACAGTTCACCTCGGGGACTAGCGCAAGAGACCCAGTACTTC.

This clonotype was recorded at least ten times. The gene calls are TRBV4-3 and TRBJ2-5; TRBD2 matches at 10 bases. Germline CDR1 is LGHNA and CDR2 is YSLEER. The CDR3 is 16 residues long. V dropped 5 bases and J dropped 4; count of bases not matched to a gene: 10. The CDR3 coding sequence is TGCGCCAGCAGCAGCGGGGCAGCGGGAGGGGGAGAGACCCAGTACTTC. Its translation is CASSSGAAGGGETQYF.

This chain uses TRBV5-1 with TRBJ1-2, with D tentatively TRBD1 (5 bases). Between the trimmed V and J ends, which lost 4 bases and 5 bases, there was a span of 12 bases. This CDR3 has 13 amino acids. Germline V CDR1 and CDR2: SGHRS, YFSETQ. The DNA for the CDR3 is TGCGCCAGCAGCCTAGGGGAGGAGTATGGCTACACCTTC. Translating it yields CASSLGEEYGYTF.

This clonotype turned up a few times. The chain recombines TRBV11-2 with TRBJ2-3, with D tentatively TRBD1 (8 bases). Per germline, CDR1 SGHAT and CDR2 FQNNGV. V was clipped by 5 bases and J by 4 bases, with 22 bases between them. The CDR3 has 17 amino acids. Here the CDR3 reads CASSITVGQGGSDTQYF. For the CDR3, the DNA is TGTGCCAGCAGCATAACGGTTGGACAGGGAGGGTCAGATACGCAGTATTTT.